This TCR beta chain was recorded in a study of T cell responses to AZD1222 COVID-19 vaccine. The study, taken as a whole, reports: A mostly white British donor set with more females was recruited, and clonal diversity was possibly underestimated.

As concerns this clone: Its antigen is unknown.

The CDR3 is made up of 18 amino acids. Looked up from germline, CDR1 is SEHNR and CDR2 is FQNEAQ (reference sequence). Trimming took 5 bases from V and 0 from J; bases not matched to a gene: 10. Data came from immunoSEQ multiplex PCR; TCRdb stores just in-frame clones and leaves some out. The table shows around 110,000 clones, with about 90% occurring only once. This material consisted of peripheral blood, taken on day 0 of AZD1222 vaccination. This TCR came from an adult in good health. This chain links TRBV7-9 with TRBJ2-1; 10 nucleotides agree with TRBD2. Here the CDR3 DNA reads TGTGCCAGCAGCCCTGGGGGACTAGCGAGGAGCTCCTACAATGAGCAGTTCTTC. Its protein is CASSPGGLARSSYNEQFF. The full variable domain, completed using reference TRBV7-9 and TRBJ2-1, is DTGVSQNPRHKITKRGQNVTFRCDPISEHNRLYWYRQTLGQGPEFLTYFQNEAQLEKSRLLSDRFSAERPKGSFSTLEIQRTEQGDSAMYLCASSPGGLARSSYNEQFFGPGTRLTVL.